Listed below are T cell receptor beta chains from one sample, sequenced in a study of blood T cell repertoires in COVID-19. TCRdb's copy holds only in-frame clones and misses some; the assay was immunoSEQ multiplex PCR. This table has around 200,000 clones, about 88% appearing once. The specimen sequenced was peripheral blood. These receptors came from a man in his forties or fifties with active or convalescent COVID-19. Both conserved end residues are part of each CDR3. The D gene is left open where the match is weak. Size is stated for part of the rows, as once, few or many counts, or as a class when the clone is expanded.

J | V | D | size | DNA | CDR3
TRBJ1-4 | TRBV28 | NA | NA | TGTGCCAGCAGTGTAGGGGGACGCACTAATGAAAAACTGTTTTTT | CASSVGGRTNEKLFF
TRBJ2-7 | TRBV29-1 | NA | NA | TGCAGCTCCATTGGGAGGAGTGCCTACGAGCAGTACTTC | CSSIGRSAYEQYF
TRBJ1-3 | TRBV5-1 | NA | NA | TGCGCCAGCAGCTTTACAGACTCTGGAAACACCATATATTTT | CASSFTDSGNTIYF
TRBJ2-7 | TRBV19 | NA | NA | TGTGCCAGTAGTATATCCCCGGACACCTACGAGCAGTACTTC | CASSISPDTYEQYF
TRBJ2-1 | TRBV7-9 | TRBD1 | NA | TGTGCCAGCAGCTCCGGACAGGGAATGAAAAATGAGCAGTTCTTC | CASSSGQGMKNEQFF
TRBJ2-1 | TRBV28 | NA | NA | TGTGCCAGCAGCTCCGGGACACCCAATGAGCAGTTCTTC | CASSSGTPNEQFF
TRBJ1-2 | TRBV27 | TRBD1 | NA | TGTGCCAGCAGTTTAGGGACAGGGTCCGGCTACACCTTC | CASSLGTGSGYTF
TRBJ2-3 | TRBV6-2/TRBV6-3 | NA | NA | TGTGCCAGCAGTTACTCTGGGGGGGCCTCCCCGGCTACGCAGTATTTT | CASSYSGGASPATQYF
TRBJ2-3 | TRBV10-2 | NA | NA | TGCGCCAGCAAAGCATCCGCGGTATATACAGATACGCAGTATTTT | CASKASAVYTDTQYF
TRBJ2-3 | TRBV19 | TRBD2 | NA | TGTGCCAGTAGTGGTAGCGGGGTCACAGATACGCAGTATTTT | CASSGSGVTDTQYF
TRBJ2-1 | TRBV19 | NA | NA | TGTGCCAGTAGTATTCGTGGCACGCTTGAGCAGTTCTTC | CASSIRGTLEQFF
TRBJ2-7 | TRBV30 | NA | NA | TGTGCCTGGGAGCGTGGCAGGGAAGGGGAGCAGTACTTC | CAWERGREGEQYF
TRBJ2-7 | TRBV3-1/TRBV3-2 | NA | NA | TGTGCCAGCAGCCAAGAACGGGCCAGAGGGTCCCACGAGCAGTACTTC | CASSQERARGSHEQYF
TRBJ2-7 | TRBV5-4 | NA | NA | TGTGCCAGCAGCTCCACAGTCGAGCAGTACTTC | CASSSTVEQYF
TRBJ1-1 | TRBV30 | TRBD1 | NA | TGTGCCTGGAACAGGGGAGACACTGAAGCTTTCTTT | CAWNRGDTEAFF
TRBJ2-2 | TRBV21-1 | NA | NA | TGTGCCAGCAGCAAAGTAACAGGGGCCCGGTCCGCCGGGGAGCTGTTTTTT | CASSKVTGARSAGELFF
TRBJ2-3 | TRBV7-2 | NA | NA | TGTGCCAGCAGCTTAGAGGGGGTATCCACAGAAGCGCAGTATTTT | CASSLEGVSTEAQYF
TRBJ2-3 | TRBV28 | TRBD1 | NA | TGTGCCAGCAGTTTCCGACAGGGGGGAGATACGCAGTATTTT | CASSFRQGGDTQYF
TRBJ1-6 | TRBV3-1/TRBV3-2 | NA | NA | TGTGCCAGCAGCCAAGGTTCAGAGGGACTCCTCCACTTT | CASSQGSEGLLHF
TRBJ2-1 | TRBV19 | NA | once | TGTGCCAGTAGTCCCTTGACTGATACCTCCTACAATGAGCAGTTCTTC | CASSPLTDTSYNEQFF
TRBJ2-7 | TRBV4-2 | NA | once | TGTGCCAGCAGCCAAGAAAAAACAGGGCGCCGCGAGCAGTACTTC | CASSQEKTGRREQYF
TRBJ1-2 | TRBV3-1/TRBV3-2 | NA | NA | TGTGCCAGCAGCCAAGATGCGGGGCCCCACTATGGCTACACCTTC | CASSQDAGPHYGYTF
TRBJ2-5 | TRBV6-5 | NA | NA | TGTGCCAGCTGGGACACCCAAGAGACCCAGTACTTC | CASWDTQETQYF
TRBJ1-2 | TRBV19 | NA | NA | TGTGCCAGTAATCCTCGTACGGAGTCCTCCTATGGCTACACCTTC | CASNPRTESSYGYTF
TRBJ1-4 | TRBV10-1 | NA | NA | TGCGCCAGCAGTGATTCACAGGCTAATGAAAAACTGTTTTTT | CASSDSQANEKLFF
TRBJ1-2 | TRBV19 | NA | NA | TGTGCCAGTACAGGTTTATTAGGCTACACCTTC | CASTGLLGYTF
TRBJ1-2 | TRBV4-1 | NA | NA | TGCGCCAGCAGCCAAAACCCAGACAGGCCCTATGGCTACACCTTC | CASSQNPDRPYGYTF
TRBJ2-3 | TRBV28 | TRBD2 | few | TGTGCCAGCAGTTTTTCTGGCGGGGGTTACACAGATACGCAGTATTTT | CASSFSGGGYTDTQYF
TRBJ2-3 | TRBV9 | NA | NA | TGTGCCAGCAGCGTAGAGGCGGCGGGACCCACAGATACGCAGTATTTT | CASSVEAAGPTDTQYF
TRBJ1-4 | TRBV7-9 | NA | NA | TGTGCCACCCGCCGGGCGGGACCTGAAAAACTGTTTTTT | CATRRAGPEKLFF
TRBJ2-1 | TRBV5-6 | NA | NA | TGTGCCAGCAGCCCGACAGGCACCTCAAATGAGCAGTTCTTC | CASSPTGTSNEQFF
TRBJ2-2 | TRBV28 | TRBD1 | NA | TGTGCCAGCAGCCCCTGGGACAGGGGTCTGAACACCGGGGAGCTGTTTTTT | CASSPWDRGLNTGELFF
TRBJ2-1 | TRBV5-1 | TRBD2 | NA | TGCGCCAGCAGCCTTAGCGGGGGGAAAGGGAATGAGCAGTTCTTC | CASSLSGGKGNEQFF
TRBJ1-4 | TRBV28 | NA | once | TGTGCCAGCAGTTCCTTATACTCAGGGGCGGCTAATGAAAAACTGTTTTTT | CASSSLYSGAANEKLFF
TRBJ2-5 | TRBV5-4 | NA | NA | TGTGCCAGCAGCTTGGAGGGCAGGGTAGAGACCCAGTACTTC | CASSLEGRVETQYF
TRBJ2-7 | TRBV5-5 | NA | NA | TGTGCCAGCAGCTTGGAACACCTCTACGAGCAGTACTTC | CASSLEHLYEQYF
TRBJ1-1 | TRBV2 | NA | NA | TGTGCCAGCAGTGGGCACACTGAAGCTTTCTTT | CASSGHTEAFF
TRBJ2-1 | TRBV7-2 | TRBD2 | NA | TGTGCCAGCAGCATTAGCGGGGGGGCCCACAATGAGCAGTTCTTC | CASSISGGAHNEQFF
TRBJ1-4 | TRBV6-5 | NA | once | TGTGCCAGCAGTTCCTTCCCCGGGTGGGATGAAAAACTGTTTTTT | CASSSFPGWDEKLFF
TRBJ1-1 | TRBV25-1 | NA | NA | TGTGCCAGCAGTAAGAGGGATATGAACACTGAAGCTTTCTTT | CASSKRDMNTEAFF
TRBJ2-4 | TRBV11-2 | NA | NA | TGTGCCAGCAGCTTAGCCGGGACATCCACCATTCAGTACTTC | CASSLAGTSTIQYF
TRBJ2-2 | TRBV11-3 | NA | once | TGTGCCAGCAGCTTAGCGGAGGGACAGACTACGTTCACCGGGGAGCTGTTTTTT | CASSLAEGQTTFTGELFF